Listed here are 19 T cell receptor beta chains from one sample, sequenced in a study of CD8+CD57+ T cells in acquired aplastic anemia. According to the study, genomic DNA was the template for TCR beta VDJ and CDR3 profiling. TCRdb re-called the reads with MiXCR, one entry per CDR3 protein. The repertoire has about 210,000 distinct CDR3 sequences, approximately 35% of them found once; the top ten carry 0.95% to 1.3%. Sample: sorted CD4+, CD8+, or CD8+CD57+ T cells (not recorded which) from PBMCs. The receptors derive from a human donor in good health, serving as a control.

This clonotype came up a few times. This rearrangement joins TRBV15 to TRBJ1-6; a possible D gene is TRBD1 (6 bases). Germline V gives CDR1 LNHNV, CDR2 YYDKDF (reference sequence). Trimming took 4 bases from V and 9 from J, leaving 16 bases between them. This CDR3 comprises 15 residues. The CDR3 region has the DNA TGTGCCACCAGCATCAGAACAGGGATGGGTTCACCCCTCCACTTT. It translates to CATSIRTGMGSPLHF.

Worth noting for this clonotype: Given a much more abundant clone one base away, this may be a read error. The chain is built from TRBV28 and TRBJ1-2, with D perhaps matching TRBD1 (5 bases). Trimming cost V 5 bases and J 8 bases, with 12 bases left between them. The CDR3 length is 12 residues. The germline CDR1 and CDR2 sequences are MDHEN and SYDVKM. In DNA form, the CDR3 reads TGTGCCAGCAGTGCCCAGGGTTCCGGCTACACCTTC. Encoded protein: CASSAQGSGYTF.

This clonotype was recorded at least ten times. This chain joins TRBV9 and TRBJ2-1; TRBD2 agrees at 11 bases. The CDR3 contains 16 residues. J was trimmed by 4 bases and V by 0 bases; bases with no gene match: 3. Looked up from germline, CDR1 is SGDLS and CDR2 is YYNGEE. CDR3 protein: CASSVGGTSGYNEQFF. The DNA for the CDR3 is TGTGCCAGCAGCGTAGGCGGGACTAGCGGATACAATGAGCAGTTCTTC.

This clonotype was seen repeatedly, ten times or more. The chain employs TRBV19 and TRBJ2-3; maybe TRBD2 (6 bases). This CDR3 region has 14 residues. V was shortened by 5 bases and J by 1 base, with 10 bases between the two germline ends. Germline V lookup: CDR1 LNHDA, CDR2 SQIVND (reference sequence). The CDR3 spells CASSAGPRTDTQYF. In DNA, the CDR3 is TGTGCCAGTAGTGCGGGACCCCGCACAGATACGCAGTATTTT.

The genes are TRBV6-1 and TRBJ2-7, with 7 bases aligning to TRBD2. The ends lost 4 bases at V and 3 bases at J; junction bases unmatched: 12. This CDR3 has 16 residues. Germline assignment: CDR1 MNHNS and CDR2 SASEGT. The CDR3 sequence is CASSVGGRGTGYEQYF. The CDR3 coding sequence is TGTGCCAGCAGTGTTGGAGGGAGGGGCACGGGCTACGAGCAGTACTTC.

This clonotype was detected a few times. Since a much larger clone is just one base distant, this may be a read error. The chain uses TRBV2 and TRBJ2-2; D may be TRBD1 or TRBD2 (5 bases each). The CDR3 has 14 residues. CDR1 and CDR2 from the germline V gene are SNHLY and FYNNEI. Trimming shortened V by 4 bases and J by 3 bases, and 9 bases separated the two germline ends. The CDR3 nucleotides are TGTGCCAGCAGTGTATGGGGGTACACCGGGGAGCTGTTTTTT. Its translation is CASSVWGYTGELFF.

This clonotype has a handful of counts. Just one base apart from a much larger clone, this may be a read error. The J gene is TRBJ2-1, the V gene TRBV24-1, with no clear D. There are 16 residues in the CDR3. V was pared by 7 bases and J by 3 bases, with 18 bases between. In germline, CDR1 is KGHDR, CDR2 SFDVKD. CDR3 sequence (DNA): TGTGCCACCAGCCATCGGACCTCGAGCTTCTACAATGAGCAGTTCTTC. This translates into CATSHRTSSFYNEQFF.

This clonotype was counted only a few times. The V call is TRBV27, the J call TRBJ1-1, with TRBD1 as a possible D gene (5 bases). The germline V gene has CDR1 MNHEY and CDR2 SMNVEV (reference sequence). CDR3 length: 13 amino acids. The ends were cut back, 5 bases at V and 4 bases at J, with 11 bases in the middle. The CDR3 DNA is TGTGCCAGCAGTATACCAGGGAGCACTGAAGCTTTCTTT. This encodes CASSIPGSTEAFF.

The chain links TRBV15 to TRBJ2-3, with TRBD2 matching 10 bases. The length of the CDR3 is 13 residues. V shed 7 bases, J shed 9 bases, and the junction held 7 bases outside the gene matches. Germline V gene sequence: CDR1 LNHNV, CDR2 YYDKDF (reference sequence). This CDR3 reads CATTQGLAQTQYF. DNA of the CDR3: TGTGCCACCACCCAGGGACTAGCGCAGACGCAGTATTTT. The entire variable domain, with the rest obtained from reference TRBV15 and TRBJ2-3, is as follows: DAMVIQNPRYQVTQFGKPVTLSCSQTLNHNVMYWYQQKSSQAPKLLFHYYDKDFNNEADTPDNFQSRRPNTSFCFLDIRSPGLGDTAMYLCATTQGLAQTQYFGPGTRLTVL.

DNA for the CDR3: TGTGCCAGCAGCCCAGCCGGGGGGACGGGGCACAATGAGCAGTTCTTC. Translated, it gives CASSPAGGTGHNEQFF. This sequence joins TRBV13 and TRBJ2-1, with 7 bases aligning to TRBD2. The CDR3 is made up of 16 amino acids. V shed 5 bases and J 5 bases; nucleotides not matched to a gene: 12. CDR1 is PRHDT and CDR2 is FYEKMQ in the germline V gene (reference sequence).

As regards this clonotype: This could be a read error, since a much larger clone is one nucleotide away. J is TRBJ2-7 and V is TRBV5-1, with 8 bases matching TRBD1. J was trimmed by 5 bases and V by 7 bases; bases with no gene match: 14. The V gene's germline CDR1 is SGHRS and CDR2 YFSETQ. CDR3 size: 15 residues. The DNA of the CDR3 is TGCGCCAGCGGCACCGTAGGGACAGGAGGTGACGAGCAGTACTTC. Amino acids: CASGTVGTGGDEQYF. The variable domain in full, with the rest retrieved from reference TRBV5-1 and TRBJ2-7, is KAGVTQTPRYLIKTRGQQVTLSCSPISGHRSVSWYQQTPGQGLQFLFEYFSETQRNKGNFPGRFSGRQFSNSRSEMNVSTLELGDSALYLCASGTVGTGGDEQYFGPGTRLTVT.

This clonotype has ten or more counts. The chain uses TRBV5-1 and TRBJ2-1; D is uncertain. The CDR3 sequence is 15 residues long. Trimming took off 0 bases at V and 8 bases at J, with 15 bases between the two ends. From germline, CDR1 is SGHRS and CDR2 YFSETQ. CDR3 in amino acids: CASSLDGQPWDEQFF. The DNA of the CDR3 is TGCGCCAGCAGCTTGGACGGTCAGCCTTGGGATGAGCAGTTCTTC.

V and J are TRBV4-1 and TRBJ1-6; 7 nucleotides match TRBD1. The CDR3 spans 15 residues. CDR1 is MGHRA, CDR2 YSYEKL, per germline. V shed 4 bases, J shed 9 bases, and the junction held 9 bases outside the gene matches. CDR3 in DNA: TGCGCCAGCAGCCTCATGGAGGCAGGGGGTTCACCCCTCCACTTT. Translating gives CASSLMEAGGSPLHF.

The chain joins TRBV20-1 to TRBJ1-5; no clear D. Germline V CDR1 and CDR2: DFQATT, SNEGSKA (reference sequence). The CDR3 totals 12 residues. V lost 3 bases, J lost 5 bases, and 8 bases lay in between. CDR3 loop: CSASRRDQPQHF. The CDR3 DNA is TGCAGTGCTAGTCGGCGGGATCAGCCCCAGCATTTT.

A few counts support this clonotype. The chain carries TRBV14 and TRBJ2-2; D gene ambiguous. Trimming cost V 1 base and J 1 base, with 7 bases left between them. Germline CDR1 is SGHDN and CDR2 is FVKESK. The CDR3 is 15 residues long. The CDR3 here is CASSQAKGNTGELFF. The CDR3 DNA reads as TGTGCCAGCAGCCAAGCAAAGGGGAACACCGGGGAGCTGTTTTTT.

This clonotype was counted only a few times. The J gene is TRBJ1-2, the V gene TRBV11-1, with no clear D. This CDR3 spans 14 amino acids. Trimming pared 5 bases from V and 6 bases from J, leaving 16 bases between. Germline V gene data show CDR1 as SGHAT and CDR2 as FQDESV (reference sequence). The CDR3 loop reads CASSLEGGYHGYTF. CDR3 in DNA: TGTGCCAGCAGCCTGGAGGGCGGCTATCATGGCTACACCTTC. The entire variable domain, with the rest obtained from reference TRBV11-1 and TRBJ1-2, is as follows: EAEVAQSPRYKITEKSQAVAFWCDPISGHATLYWYRQILGQGPELLVQFQDESVVDDSQLPKDRFSAERLKGVDSTLKIQPAELGDSAMYLCASSLEGGYHGYTFGSGTRLTVV.

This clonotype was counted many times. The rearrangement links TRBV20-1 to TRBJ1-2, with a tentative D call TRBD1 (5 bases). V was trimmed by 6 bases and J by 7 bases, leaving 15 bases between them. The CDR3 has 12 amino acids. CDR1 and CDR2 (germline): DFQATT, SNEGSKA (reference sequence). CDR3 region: CSAIRELGGYTF. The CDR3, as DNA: TGCAGTGCAATCAGGGAGCTCGGTGGCTACACCTTC.

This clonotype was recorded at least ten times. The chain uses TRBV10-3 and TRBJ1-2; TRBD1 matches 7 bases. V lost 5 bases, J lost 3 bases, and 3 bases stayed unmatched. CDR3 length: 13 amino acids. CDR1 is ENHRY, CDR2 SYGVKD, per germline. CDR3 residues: CAISLTGDYGYTF. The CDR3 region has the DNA TGTGCCATCAGTTTAACAGGGGACTATGGCTACACCTTC.

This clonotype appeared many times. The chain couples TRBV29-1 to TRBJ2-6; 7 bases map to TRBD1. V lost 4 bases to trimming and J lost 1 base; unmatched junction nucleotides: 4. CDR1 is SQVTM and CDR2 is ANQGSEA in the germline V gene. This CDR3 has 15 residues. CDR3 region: CSVGETGSGANVLTF. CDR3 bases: TGCAGCGTTGGAGAGACAGGGTCTGGGGCCAACGTCCTGACTTTC.